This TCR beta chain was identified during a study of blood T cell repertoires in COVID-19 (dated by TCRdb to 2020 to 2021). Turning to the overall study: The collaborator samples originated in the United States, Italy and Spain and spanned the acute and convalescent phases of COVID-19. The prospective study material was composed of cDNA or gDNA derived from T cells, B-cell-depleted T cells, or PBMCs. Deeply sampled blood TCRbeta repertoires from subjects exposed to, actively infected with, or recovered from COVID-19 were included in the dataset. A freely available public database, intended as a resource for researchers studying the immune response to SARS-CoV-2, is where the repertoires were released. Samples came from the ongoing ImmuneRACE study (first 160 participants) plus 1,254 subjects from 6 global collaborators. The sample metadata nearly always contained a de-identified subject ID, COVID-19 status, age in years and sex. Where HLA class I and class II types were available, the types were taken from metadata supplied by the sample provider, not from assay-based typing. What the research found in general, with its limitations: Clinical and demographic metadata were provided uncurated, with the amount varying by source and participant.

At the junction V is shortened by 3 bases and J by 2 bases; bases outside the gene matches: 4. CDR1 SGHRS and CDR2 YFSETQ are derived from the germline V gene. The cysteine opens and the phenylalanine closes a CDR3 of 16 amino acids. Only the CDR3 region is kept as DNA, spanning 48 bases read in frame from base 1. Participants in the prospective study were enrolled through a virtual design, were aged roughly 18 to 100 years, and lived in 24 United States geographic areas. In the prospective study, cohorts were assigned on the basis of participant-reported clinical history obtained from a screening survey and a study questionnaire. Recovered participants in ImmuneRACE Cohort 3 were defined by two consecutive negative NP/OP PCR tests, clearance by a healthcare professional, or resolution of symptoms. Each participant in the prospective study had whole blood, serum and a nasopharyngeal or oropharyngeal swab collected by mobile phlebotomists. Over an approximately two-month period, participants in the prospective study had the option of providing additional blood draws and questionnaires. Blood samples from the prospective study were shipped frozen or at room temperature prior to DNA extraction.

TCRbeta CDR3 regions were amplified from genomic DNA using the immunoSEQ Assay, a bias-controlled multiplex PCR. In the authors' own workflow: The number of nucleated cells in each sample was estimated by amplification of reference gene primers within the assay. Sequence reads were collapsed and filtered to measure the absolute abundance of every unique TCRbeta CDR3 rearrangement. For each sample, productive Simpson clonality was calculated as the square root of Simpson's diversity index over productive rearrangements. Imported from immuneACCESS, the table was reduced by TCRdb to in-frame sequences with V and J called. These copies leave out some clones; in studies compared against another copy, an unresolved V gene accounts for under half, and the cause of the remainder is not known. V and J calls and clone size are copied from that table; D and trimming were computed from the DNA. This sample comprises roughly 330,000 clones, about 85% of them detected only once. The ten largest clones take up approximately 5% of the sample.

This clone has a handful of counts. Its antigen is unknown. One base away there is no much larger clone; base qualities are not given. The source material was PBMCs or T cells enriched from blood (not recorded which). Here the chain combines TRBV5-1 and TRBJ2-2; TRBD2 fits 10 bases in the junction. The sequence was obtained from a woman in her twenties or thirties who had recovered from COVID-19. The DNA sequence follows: TGCGCCAGCAGCTACGGGACTAGCGTCAACACCGGGGAGCTGTTTTTT. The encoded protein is CASSYGTSVNTGELFF.